This T cell receptor beta chain came from a study of somatic mutations in cytotoxic T cells in rheumatoid arthritis. Study-level information: Flow cytometry sorted some V beta antibody-stained T-cell populations to nearly 100% purity, V beta1+ cells among them being sequenced for TCRB.

Study findings and constraints: For rheumatoid arthritis patients, CD8+ clonality increased with age, whereas it did not in healthy controls. Of around 60 patients, 7 to 9 had a largest CD8+ clone that exceeded 20% of CD8+ cells.

Comments on this clone: Antigen unknown.

The CDR3 extends over 13 amino acids. The V gene's germline CDR1 is SQVTM and CDR2 ANQGSEA. V was shortened by 1 base and J by 8 bases, with 14 bases between the two germline ends. Data came from immunoSEQ multiplex PCR; TCRdb stores just in-frame clones and leaves some out. The data show under 7,500 clones, roughly 75% seen once. Recruitment of healthy controls drew on blood donors, who had a median age of about 60 years (range about 21-70) and were less than 65% female. V and J are TRBV29-1 and TRBJ1-2; perhaps TRBD1 as D (6 bases). The sequence was obtained from a woman aged 55-70 years in good health. Material for sequencing was CD8+ T cells sorted from blood. For the CDR3, the DNA is TGCAGCGTTGAAGGGGGGCAGGGATGGGGCTACACCTTC. Protein sequence: CSVEGGQGWGYTF.